This entry lists 4 T cell receptor beta chains sequenced from one sample in a study of CD8+ T cells in alopecia areata. Treatment: oral pan-JAK inhibitor, 5-10 mg twice daily. TCR sequencing used cDNA made by reverse transcription of extracted RNA. Using immunoSEQ multiplex PCR, the repertoire was profiled, and TCRdb retains in-frame clones only, with some absent. The sample carries some 120,000 clones, under 65% recorded once. The starting material was CD4+ T cells sorted from blood, obtained at week 4, from a patient treated with tofacitinib. These receptors originate from a human donor with alopecia areata.

A few counts support this clone. The CDR3 region is CSVEFGGQGAGKGKNIQYF. CDR3 in DNA: TGCAGCGTTGAGTTCGGGGGACAGGGGGCTGGGAAAGGCAAAAACATTCAGTACTTC. The rearrangement uses TRBV29-1 and TRBJ2-4; 12 bases line up with TRBD1. The CDR3 length is 19 residues. CDR1 SQVTM and CDR2 ANQGSEA come from the germline V gene. V lost 3 bases and J lost 3; bases outside the gene matches: 15.

In this sample, this clone turned up a few times. The chain uses TRBV4-1 and TRBJ1-2; D gene uncertain. V lost 4 bases and J lost 2, with 11 bases in between. This CDR3 has 14 residues. Germline V CDR1 and CDR2: MGHRA, YSYEKL. CDR3 loop: CASSLSQMNYGYTF. CDR3 DNA: TGCGCCAGCAGCCTAAGCCAAATGAACTATGGCTACACCTTC.

In its sample, this clone was seen once. This chain links TRBV4-3 with TRBJ2-3; 13 bases are shared with TRBD2. J gave up 3 bases and V 2 bases, and 2 bases lay outside the gene matches. CDR1 is LGHNA, CDR2 YSLEER, per germline. The CDR3 spans 16 residues. CDR3: CASSQWTSGGTDTQYF. CDR3 nucleotides: TGCGCCAGCAGCCAATGGACTAGCGGGGGAACAGATACGCAGTATTTT.

This chain uses TRBV5-4 with TRBJ2-7; 10 positions match TRBD2. The CDR3 sequence is 16 residues long. The trim removed 2 bases at V and 7 bases at J, leaving 12 bases unmatched. The V gene's germline CDR1 is SGHNT and CDR2 YYREEE (reference sequence). This CDR3 reads CASSLGAGGESREQYF. In DNA form, the CDR3 reads TGTGCCAGCAGCTTAGGAGCGGGAGGGGAGAGCCGAGAGCAGTACTTC. The variable domain in full, completed from reference TRBV5-4 and TRBJ2-7, reads ETGVTQSPTHLIKTRGQQVTLRCSSQSGHNTVSWYQQALGQGPQFIFQYYREEENGRGNFPPRFSGLQFPNYSSELNVNALELDDSALYLCASSLGAGGESREQYFGPGTRLTVT.